These 2 T cell receptor beta chains were sequenced from one sample in a study of cytomegalovirus exposure and HLA in healthy donors. 60 Vbeta and 13 Jbeta primers were used in PCR. Assay used: immunoSEQ multiplex PCR; TCRdb lists only in-frame clones, some missing. Here the sample spans roughly 150,000 clones, roughly 65% being singletons. The sample consisted of PBMCs. Every receptor here comes from a man in his 60s in good health and CMV-seronegative.

V usage is TRBV7-9 and J usage is TRBJ1-1; no clear D gene. Germline V gene data show CDR1 as SEHNR and CDR2 as FQNEAQ (reference sequence). V was shortened by 5 bases and J by 0 bases, with 16 bases between the two germline ends. The CDR3 runs to 16 residues. CDR3 loop: CASSPANDNMNTEAFF. DNA of the CDR3: TGTGCCAGCAGCCCCGCCAACGACAATATGAACACTGAAGCTTTCTTT. Based on the CDR3 plus reference TRBV7-9 and TRBJ1-1, the full variable domain is DTGVSQNPRHKITKRGQNVTFRCDPISEHNRLYWYRQTLGQGPEFLTYFQNEAQLEKSRLLSDRFSAERPKGSFSTLEIQRTEQGDSAMYLCASSPANDNMNTEAFFGQGTRLTVV.

V gene TRBV9 combines with J gene TRBJ2-1; 10 bases align to TRBD2. V lost 3 bases to trimming and J lost 5 bases; unmatched junction nucleotides: 11. There are 17 residues in the CDR3. Germline V CDR1 and CDR2: SGDLS, YYNGEE. The CDR3 coding sequence is TGTGCCAGCAGCGCTAGGGTCGGGACTAGCGTCGACAATGAGCAGTTCTTC. The encoded protein is CASSARVGTSVDNEQFF. Complete variable domain (other parts from reference TRBV9 and TRBJ2-1): DSGVTQTPKHLITATGQRVTLRCSPRSGDLSVYWYQQSLDQGLQFLIQYYNGEERAKGNILERFSAQQFPDLHSELNLSSLELGDSALYFCASSARVGTSVDNEQFFGPGTRLTVL.